This is a list of T cell receptor beta chains from one sample in a study of cytomegalovirus exposure and HLA in healthy donors. Profiling relied on immunoSEQ multiplex PCR, and the TCRdb table lists in-frame clones only, not all of them. This sample has around 91,000 clones, with 78% found just once. Source material: PBMCs. Every receptor here comes from a male donor in good health and CMV-seropositive. The CDR3 runs from the conserved cysteine through the conserved F or W. Each record gives: D gene, V gene, CDR3 protein. D genes are given only for firm matches.

D gene: .
V gene: TRBV4-1
CDR3 protein: CASSQVSTATNEKLFF

D gene: .
V gene: TRBV5-1
CDR3 protein: CASSLAGHNTDTQYF

D gene: TRBD1
V gene: TRBV29-1
CDR3 protein: CSVEPGTGPHEQYF

D gene: .
V gene: TRBV5-1
CDR3 protein: CASSLAGSSSGNTIYF

D gene: .
V gene: TRBV6-1
CDR3 protein: CASRQGGTEAFF

D gene: .
V gene: TRBV19
CDR3 protein: CASSIPGGNEKLFF

D gene: .
V gene: TRBV27
CDR3 protein: CASSLFWGPTEAFF

D gene: .
V gene: TRBV7-6
CDR3 protein: CASSLVLGGAEAYEQYF

D gene: TRBD1
V gene: TRBV7-2
CDR3 protein: CATSGGRANTGELFF

D gene: TRBD1
V gene: TRBV29-1
CDR3 protein: CVFGMAGGGEQYF

D gene: .
V gene: TRBV7-9
CDR3 protein: CASSLAGNGKETQYF

D gene: .
V gene: TRBV18
CDR3 protein: CASSPSYSGATNEKLFF

D gene: .
V gene: TRBV28
CDR3 protein: CASSLTYYGYTF

D gene: TRBD2
V gene: TRBV7-3
CDR3 protein: CASGRGGSYNEQFF

D gene: TRBD2
V gene: TRBV27
CDR3 protein: CASSFLLAGPYNEQFF